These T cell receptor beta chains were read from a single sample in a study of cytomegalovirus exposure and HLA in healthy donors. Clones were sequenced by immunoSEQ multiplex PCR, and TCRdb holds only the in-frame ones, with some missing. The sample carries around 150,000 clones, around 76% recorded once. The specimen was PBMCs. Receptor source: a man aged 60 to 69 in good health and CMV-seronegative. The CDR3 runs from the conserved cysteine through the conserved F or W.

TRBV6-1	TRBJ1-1	CATSRGRMNTEAFF
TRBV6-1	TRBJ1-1	CASSEGDRGNTEAFF
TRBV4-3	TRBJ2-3	CASSQDVLRREGTDTQYF
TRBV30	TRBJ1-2	CAWSLGDFAYGYTF
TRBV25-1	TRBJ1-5	CASSENRGLNQPQHF
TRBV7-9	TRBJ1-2	CASSSTGEGYTF
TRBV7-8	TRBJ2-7	CASSWSGGPYEQYF
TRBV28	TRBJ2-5	CASSPDRDGQETQYF
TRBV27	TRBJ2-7	CASSSGGRREQYF
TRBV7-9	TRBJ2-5	CASSVDLQETQYF
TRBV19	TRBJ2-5	CASSISMAGETQYF
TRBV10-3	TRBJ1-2	CAISEQGAVYGYTF
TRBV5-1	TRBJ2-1	CASSLDQSGEQFF
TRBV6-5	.	CASSYAVAGGYEQYF
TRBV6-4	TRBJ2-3	CASSVGTSTDTQYF
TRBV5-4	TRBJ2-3	CASSDRSGRFSTDTQYF
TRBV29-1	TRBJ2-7	CSVKGQGASVEQYF
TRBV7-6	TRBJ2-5	CASSLTGGETQYF
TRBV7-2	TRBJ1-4	CASGRGANEKLFF
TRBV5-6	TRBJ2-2	CASSGAGTSAVGELFF
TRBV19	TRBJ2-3	CASSSVQGTDTQYF
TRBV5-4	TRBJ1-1	CASSPKQGARNTEAFF
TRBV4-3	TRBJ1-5	CASSQNTFDRGQHF
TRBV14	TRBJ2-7	CASSQTGGLTYEQYF
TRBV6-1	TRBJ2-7	CASSGYRDTESYEQYF
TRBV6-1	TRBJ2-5	CASSGAPPSETQYF
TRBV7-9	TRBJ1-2	CSSSLGQASGYTF
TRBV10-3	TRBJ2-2	CAISRAPTSGIGELFF
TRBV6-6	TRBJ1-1	CASSSTGGTEAFF
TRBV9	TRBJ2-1	CASSPTGATGEQFF
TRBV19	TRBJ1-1	CASSILGADTEAFF